This is a list of T cell receptor beta chains from one sample in a study of T-cell memory formation after mild COVID-19. From the 5' RACE reads, TCRdb called clonotypes with MiXCR, one entry per CDR3 protein. There are tens of thousands of distinct CDR3 sequences in the sample; 6% to 7% occur only once, and approximately 0.8% lies in the top ten. The sequenced sample consisted of PBMCs or a T cell subset sorted from them (not recorded which). The receptor source for this set is an adult who had mild COVID-19 (a few samples of this study predate the infection). Cell type and time point are not known. Each CDR3 is given with its conserved first and last residue. A D gene is named only where the DNA matches it firmly. The size of a clone is reported for some rows only, either as once, few or many, or as a class for expanded clones.

J gene: TRBJ2-5; V gene: TRBV7-2; D gene: -; clone size: many; CDR3 protein: CASSLVGGGSQETQYF; CDR3 DNA: TGTGCCAGCAGCTTAGTTGGCGGAGGGTCGCAAGAGACCCAGTACTTC
J gene: TRBJ2-6; V gene: TRBV7-7; D gene: -; clone size: many; CDR3 protein: CASSTREANVLTF; CDR3 DNA: TGTGCTAGCAGCACTCGCGAGGCCAACGTCCTGACTTTC
J gene: TRBJ2-3; V gene: TRBV5-1; D gene: -; clone size: medium-sized; CDR3 protein: CASSPRDFNTDTQYF; CDR3 DNA: TGCGCCAGCAGCCCCCGGGACTTCAACACAGATACGCAGTATTTT
J gene: TRBJ1-3; V gene: TRBV9; D gene: -; clone size: -; CDR3 protein: CASSVSASGNTIYF; CDR3 DNA: TGTGCCAGCAGCGTATCCGCCTCTGGAAACACCATATATTTT
J gene: TRBJ1-2; V gene: TRBV11-2; D gene: -; clone size: many; CDR3 protein: CASSYLGGIYGYTF; CDR3 DNA: TGTGCCAGCAGCTACCTGGGGGGAATCTATGGCTACACCTTC
J gene: TRBJ2-3; V gene: TRBV7-2; D gene: TRBD2; clone size: many; CDR3 protein: CASSLAGGGGTQYF; CDR3 DNA: TGTGCCAGCAGCTTAGCTGGCGGGGGAGGAACGCAGTATTTT
J gene: TRBJ1-2; V gene: TRBV5-5; D gene: TRBD1; clone size: few; CDR3 protein: CASSLGTGGASSYGYTF; CDR3 DNA: TGTGCCAGCAGTCTCGGGACAGGGGGCGCGAGTAGCTATGGCTACACCTTC
J gene: TRBJ1-4; V gene: TRBV30; D gene: -; clone size: -; CDR3 protein: CAWSRWDTGNEKLFF; CDR3 DNA: TGTGCCTGGAGTCGTTGGGACACCGGTAATGAAAAACTGTTTTTT
J gene: TRBJ2-1; V gene: TRBV19; D gene: TRBD1; clone size: few; CDR3 protein: CASRTTARTGVYNEQFF; CDR3 DNA: TGTGCCAGTAGGACGACCGCGCGGACAGGGGTGTACAATGAGCAGTTCTTC
J gene: TRBJ1-1; V gene: TRBV6-4; D gene: -; clone size: many; CDR3 protein: CASSEGSPGAFF; CDR3 DNA: TGTGCCAGCAGCGAGGGGAGCCCTGGAGCTTTCTTT
J gene: TRBJ1-2; V gene: TRBV6-5; D gene: -; clone size: many; CDR3 protein: CASSSGPFLGYTF; CDR3 DNA: TGTGCCAGCAGTTCCGGGCCCTTCCTGGGCTACACCTTC
J gene: TRBJ2-2; V gene: TRBV27; D gene: TRBD2; clone size: -; CDR3 protein: CASSLVGGSPGELFF; CDR3 DNA: TGTGCCAGCAGTTTGGTTGGCGGGAGCCCCGGGGAGCTGTTTTTT
J gene: TRBJ1-1; V gene: TRBV7-9; D gene: -; clone size: many; CDR3 protein: CASTQTAEAFF; CDR3 DNA: TGTGCCAGCACTCAGACAGCTGAAGCTTTCTTT
J gene: TRBJ1-2; V gene: TRBV9; D gene: -; clone size: -; CDR3 protein: CASSVQTANYGYTF; CDR3 DNA: TGTGCCAGCAGCGTCCAGACAGCCAACTATGGCTACACCTTC
J gene: TRBJ1-1; V gene: TRBV27; D gene: -; clone size: few; CDR3 protein: CASSLSHRTARSEAFF; CDR3 DNA: TGTGCCAGCAGTTTATCCCACCGTACAGCCCGTAGTGAAGCTTTCTTT
J gene: TRBJ2-5; V gene: TRBV5-4; D gene: -; clone size: once; CDR3 protein: CASSLGGNRDGETQYF; CDR3 DNA: TGTGCCAGCAGCTTGGGGGGCAATAGGGACGGGGAGACCCAGTACTTC
J gene: TRBJ2-3; V gene: TRBV6-5; D gene: TRBD2; clone size: few; CDR3 protein: CASSYSPPGLALADTQYF; CDR3 DNA: TGTGCCAGCAGTTATTCCCCCCCGGGACTAGCATTGGCAGATACGCAGTATTTT
J gene: TRBJ1-1; V gene: TRBV12-3/TRBV12-4; D gene: -; clone size: few; CDR3 protein: CASSLGVLNTEAFF; CDR3 DNA: TGTGCCAGCAGTTTAGGAGTTTTGAACACTGAAGCTTTCTTT
J gene: TRBJ1-6; V gene: TRBV19; D gene: -; clone size: few; CDR3 protein: CASRPGSYGVSPLHF; CDR3 DNA: TGTGCCAGTAGGCCAGGGAGTTATGGAGTCTCACCCCTCCACTTT
J gene: TRBJ1-2; V gene: TRBV7-9; D gene: -; clone size: -; CDR3 protein: CASSLVEGYGYTF; CDR3 DNA: TGTGCCAGCAGCTTAGTGGAGGGCTATGGCTACACCTTC
J gene: TRBJ2-7; V gene: TRBV6-5; D gene: TRBD2; clone size: many; CDR3 protein: CASSRSGTSYEQYF; CDR3 DNA: TGTGCCAGCAGTCGTAGCGGGACCTCCTACGAGCAGTACTTC
J gene: TRBJ1-4; V gene: TRBV3-1; D gene: -; clone size: many; CDR3 protein: CASSRGSATNEKLFF; CDR3 DNA: TGTGCCAGCAGCCGAGGAAGTGCGACTAATGAAAAACTGTTTTTT
J gene: TRBJ1-6; V gene: TRBV20-1; D gene: TRBD1; clone size: medium-sized; CDR3 protein: CSARRGGTGDSPLHF; CDR3 DNA: TGCAGTGCTCGCCGAGGGGGGACAGGGGATTCACCCCTCCACTTT
J gene: TRBJ2-1; V gene: TRBV4-3; D gene: -; clone size: many; CDR3 protein: CASSQDGGAIGNEQFF; CDR3 DNA: TGCGCCAGCAGCCAAGATGGAGGGGCAATCGGTAATGAGCAGTTCTTC
J gene: TRBJ1-2; V gene: TRBV7-6; D gene: -; clone size: -; CDR3 protein: CASSKDRDNYGYTF; CDR3 DNA: TGTGCCAGCAGCAAGGACAGAGATAACTATGGCTACACCTTC
J gene: TRBJ1-2; V gene: TRBV7-2; D gene: -; clone size: -; CDR3 protein: CASSPGPLGYTF; CDR3 DNA: TGTGCCAGCAGCCCCGGGCCCCTCGGCTACACCTTC
J gene: TRBJ2-5; V gene: TRBV5-4; D gene: TRBD1; clone size: -; CDR3 protein: CASSLRDREGETQYF; CDR3 DNA: TGTGCCAGCAGCTTGAGGGACAGGGAGGGCGAGACCCAGTACTTC
J gene: TRBJ2-5; V gene: TRBV7-2; D gene: -; clone size: -; CDR3 protein: CASSLATETQYF; CDR3 DNA: TGTGCCAGCAGCTTAGCTACCGAGACCCAGTACTTC
J gene: TRBJ2-7; V gene: TRBV13; D gene: TRBD1; clone size: -; CDR3 protein: CASSDRDRALEQYF; CDR3 DNA: TGTGCCAGCAGCGACCGGGACAGGGCGCTCGAGCAGTACTTC
J gene: TRBJ2-3; V gene: TRBV10-3; D gene: -; clone size: many; CDR3 protein: CAISESSTSTDTQYF; CDR3 DNA: TGTGCCATCAGTGAGTCTAGTACTAGCACAGATACGCAGTATTTT
J gene: TRBJ2-7; V gene: TRBV6-2/TRBV6-3; D gene: TRBD1; clone size: many; CDR3 protein: CASSYTQGIYEQYF; CDR3 DNA: TGTGCCAGCAGTTACACACAGGGGATCTACGAGCAGTACTTC
J gene: TRBJ2-1; V gene: TRBV20-1; D gene: -; clone size: -; CDR3 protein: CSAVNNEQFF; CDR3 DNA: TGCAGTGCCGTCAACAATGAGCAGTTCTTC
J gene: TRBJ1-5; V gene: TRBV12-3/TRBV12-4; D gene: -; clone size: many; CDR3 protein: CASSLSGYQPQHF; CDR3 DNA: TGTGCCAGCAGTTTATCCGGGTATCAGCCCCAGCATTTT
J gene: TRBJ2-1; V gene: TRBV7-3; D gene: -; clone size: many; CDR3 protein: CASSFQGGYNNEQFF; CDR3 DNA: TGTGCCAGCAGCTTTCAGGGGGGGTACAACAATGAGCAGTTCTTC
J gene: TRBJ1-4; V gene: TRBV4-2; D gene: -; clone size: many; CDR3 protein: CASSLSTSPNEKLFF; CDR3 DNA: TGTGCCAGCAGCCTATCGACCTCACCTAATGAAAAACTGTTTTTT
J gene: TRBJ2-7; V gene: TRBV7-2; D gene: -; clone size: many; CDR3 protein: CASTPRVVHEQYF; CDR3 DNA: TGTGCCAGCACTCCGAGGGTTGTCCACGAGCAGTACTTC
J gene: TRBJ2-7; V gene: TRBV20-1; D gene: -; clone size: medium-sized; CDR3 protein: CSAANLYEQYF; CDR3 DNA: TGCAGTGCTGCGAATCTCTACGAGCAGTACTTC
J gene: TRBJ1-1; V gene: TRBV7-3; D gene: -; clone size: -; CDR3 protein: CASSPTMTLNTEAFF; CDR3 DNA: TGTGCCAGCAGCCCTACTATGACTCTCAACACTGAAGCTTTCTTT
J gene: TRBJ1-1; V gene: TRBV5-1; D gene: TRBD1; clone size: few; CDR3 protein: CASSPGTGRFGSGTEAFF; CDR3 DNA: TGCGCCAGCAGCCCCGGGACAGGCCGGTTCGGGTCCGGCACTGAAGCTTTCTTT
J gene: TRBJ2-1; V gene: TRBV7-2; D gene: TRBD2; clone size: many; CDR3 protein: CASSFKSGRGYNEQFF; CDR3 DNA: TGTGCCAGCAGCTTTAAGAGCGGGCGGGGGTACAATGAGCAGTTCTTC
J gene: TRBJ2-3; V gene: TRBV10-3; D gene: TRBD2; clone size: many; CDR3 protein: CAIGGRAQDTQYF; CDR3 DNA: TGTGCCATTGGCGGGAGGGCCCAAGATACGCAGTATTTT
J gene: TRBJ2-6; V gene: TRBV5-1; D gene: TRBD2; clone size: many; CDR3 protein: CASSPGLGGSLGANVLTF; CDR3 DNA: TGCGCCAGCAGTCCCGGACTAGGAGGCAGTCTGGGGGCCAACGTCCTGACTTTC